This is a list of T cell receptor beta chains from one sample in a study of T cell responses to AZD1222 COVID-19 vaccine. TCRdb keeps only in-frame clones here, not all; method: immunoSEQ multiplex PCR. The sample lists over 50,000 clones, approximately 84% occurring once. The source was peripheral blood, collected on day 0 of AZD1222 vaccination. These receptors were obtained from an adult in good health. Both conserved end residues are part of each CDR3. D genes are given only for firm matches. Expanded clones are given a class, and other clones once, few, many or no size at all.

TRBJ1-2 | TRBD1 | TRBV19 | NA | TGTGCCAGTAGGGACAGGGAGTACTATGGCTACACCTTC | CASRDREYYGYTF
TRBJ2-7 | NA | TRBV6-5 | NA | TGTGCCAGCAGACAAGGGGGGAATACCTACGAGCAGTACTTC | CASRQGGNTYEQYF
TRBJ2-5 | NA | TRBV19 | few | TGTGCCAGTAGTATAAAGATAGGGGTAGAGACCCAGTACTTC | CASSIKIGVETQYF
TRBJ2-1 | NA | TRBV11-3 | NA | TGTGCCAGCAGCTTAGGACCCAACAATGAGCAGTTCTTC | CASSLGPNNEQFF
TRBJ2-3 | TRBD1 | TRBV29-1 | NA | TGCAGCGTAGTTCGGGGACAGGCCACAGATACGCAGTATTTT | CSVVRGQATDTQYF
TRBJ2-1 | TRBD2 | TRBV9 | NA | TGTGCCAGCAGTACTAGCGGGAGGCAGAATGAGCAGTTCTTC | CASSTSGRQNEQFF
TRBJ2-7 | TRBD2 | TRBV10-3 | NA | TGTGCCATCAGTACAGGGGGCCCCCGGGCTAGCGGGAGGGCGGACGAGCAGTACTTC | CAISTGGPRASGRADEQYF
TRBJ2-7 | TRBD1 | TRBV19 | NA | TGTGCCAGTAGTATTAAGGACAGGGGGACCTACGAGCAGTACTTC | CASSIKDRGTYEQYF
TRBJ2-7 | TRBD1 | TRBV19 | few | TGTGCCAGCAAGAACGGACAGGGGGCGTCCTACGAGCAGTACTTC | CASKNGQGASYEQYF
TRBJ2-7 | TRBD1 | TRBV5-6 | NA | TGTGCCAGCAGCCGGGACAGGGGCTGGTACGAGCAGTACTTC | CASSRDRGWYEQYF
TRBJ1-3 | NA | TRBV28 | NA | TGTGCCAGCAGTGCTCAGGCTCCTTTGGGTGGAAACACCATATATTTT | CASSAQAPLGGNTIYF
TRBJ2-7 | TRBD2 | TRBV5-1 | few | TGCGCCAGCCACCCCGGCGGGAGCGACGAGCAGTACTTC | CASHPGGSDEQYF
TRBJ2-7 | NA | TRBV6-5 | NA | TGTGCCACCGCGAGAGAGGCGTCCTACGAGCAGTACTTC | CATAREASYEQYF
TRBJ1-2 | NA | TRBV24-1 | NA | TGTGCCACCAGTGATTTTTTTGGCTACACCTTC | CATSDFFGYTF
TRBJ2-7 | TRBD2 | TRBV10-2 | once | TGCGCCAGCACGGCGGGAGGGCCTTCGGGCGAGCAGTACTTC | CASTAGGPSGEQYF
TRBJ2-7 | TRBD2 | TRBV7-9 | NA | TGTGCCAGCAGCTCCGGGACTAGCGGATACTACGAGCAGTACTTC | CASSSGTSGYYEQYF
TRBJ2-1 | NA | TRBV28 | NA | TGTGCCAGCACCCCACCCCCCCAGGGCCCCATCGATGAGCAGTTCTTC | CASTPPPQGPIDEQFF
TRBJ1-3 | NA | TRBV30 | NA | TGTGCCTCTTCGGGGTCAGTCTCTGGAAACACCATATATTTT | CASSGSVSGNTIYF
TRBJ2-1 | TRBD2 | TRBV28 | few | TGTGCCAGCAGTTTAACTAGCGCTACCTACAATGAGCAGTTCTTC | CASSLTSATYNEQFF
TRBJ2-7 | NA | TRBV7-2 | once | TGTGCCAGCAGCTTAGGGACAGCCACCTACGAGCAGTACTTC | CASSLGTATYEQYF
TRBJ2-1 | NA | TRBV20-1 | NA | TGCAGTGCCTTAAATACCAATGAGCAGTTCTTC | CSALNTNEQFF